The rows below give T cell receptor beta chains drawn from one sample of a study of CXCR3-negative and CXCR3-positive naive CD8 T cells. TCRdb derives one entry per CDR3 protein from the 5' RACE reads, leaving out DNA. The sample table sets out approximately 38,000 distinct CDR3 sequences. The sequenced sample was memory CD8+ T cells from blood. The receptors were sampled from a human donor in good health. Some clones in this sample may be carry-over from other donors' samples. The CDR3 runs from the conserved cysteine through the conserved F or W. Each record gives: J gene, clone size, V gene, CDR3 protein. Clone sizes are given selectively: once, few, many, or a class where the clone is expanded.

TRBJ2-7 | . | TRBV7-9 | CASSPPGLINEQYF
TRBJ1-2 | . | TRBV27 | CASSLQGDYGYTF
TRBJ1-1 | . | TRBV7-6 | CASSDTEMNTEAFF
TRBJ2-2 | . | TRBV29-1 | CSVEDGQGGNTGELFF
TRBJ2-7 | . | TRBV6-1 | CASSDFLAGALSYEQYF
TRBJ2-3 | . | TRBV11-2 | CASSSRATDTQYF
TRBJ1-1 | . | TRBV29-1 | CSVGRQGASEAFF
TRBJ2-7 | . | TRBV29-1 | CSVGRQGLDYEQYF
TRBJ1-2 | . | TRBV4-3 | CASSQEREFGGYTF
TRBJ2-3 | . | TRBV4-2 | CASSQVWPSGGLFTDTQYF
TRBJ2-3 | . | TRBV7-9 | CASSSRSAGITDTQYF
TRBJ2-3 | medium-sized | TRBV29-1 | CSVPAPATGWAQYF
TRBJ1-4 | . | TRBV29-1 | CSVDEPGAPEKLFF
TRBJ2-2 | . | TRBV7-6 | CASSSGQGFTGELFF
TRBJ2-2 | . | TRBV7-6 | CASSLRDPKVGELFF
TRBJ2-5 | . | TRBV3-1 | CASSQGQWVLETQYF
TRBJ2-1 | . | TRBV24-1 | CATSDTGTGDFKGYNEQFF
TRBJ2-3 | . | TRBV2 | CASSEGDTQYF
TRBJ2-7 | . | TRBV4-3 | CASSQGTGLTYEQYF
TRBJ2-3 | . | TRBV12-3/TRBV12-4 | CASSPPDREGPDTQYF
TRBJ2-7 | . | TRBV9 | CASSPRGSAEQYF
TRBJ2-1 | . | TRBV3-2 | CASYLSRGRPNEQFF
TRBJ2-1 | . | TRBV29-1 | CSVQAGGNEQFF
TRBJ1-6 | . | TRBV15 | CATSSDLSYNSPLHF
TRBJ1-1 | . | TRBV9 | CASSLTGTSTEAFF
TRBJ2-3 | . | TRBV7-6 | CASSILRFDTQYF
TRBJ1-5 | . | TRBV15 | CATSGPPGGLPNQPQHF
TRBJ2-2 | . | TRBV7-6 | CASSFRDSNGELFF
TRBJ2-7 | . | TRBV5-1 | CASSFSEGYEQYF
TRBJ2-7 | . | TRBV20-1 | CSARRGRAYEQYF
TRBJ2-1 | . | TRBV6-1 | CASSELGDRAKQFF
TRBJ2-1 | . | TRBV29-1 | CSTRTGLREQFF
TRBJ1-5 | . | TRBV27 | CASSLTGARQPQHF
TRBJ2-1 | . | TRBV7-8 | CASSSPIDSKPYNEQFF
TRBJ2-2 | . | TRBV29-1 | CSVEVPTVNTGELFF
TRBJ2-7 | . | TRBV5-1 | CASASTNPYEQYF
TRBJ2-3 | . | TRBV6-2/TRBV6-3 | CASSQYRDRSLTDTQYF
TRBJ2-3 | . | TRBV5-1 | CASSLYRERTDTQYF
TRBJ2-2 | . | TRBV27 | CATSMRTSGTGELFF
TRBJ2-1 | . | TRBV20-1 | CSARDGGSYNEQFF
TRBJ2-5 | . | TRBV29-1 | CSVEYRAQETQYF
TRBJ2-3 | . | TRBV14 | CASSLIPGGSDTQYF
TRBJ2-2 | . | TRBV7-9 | CASPPPATGELFF